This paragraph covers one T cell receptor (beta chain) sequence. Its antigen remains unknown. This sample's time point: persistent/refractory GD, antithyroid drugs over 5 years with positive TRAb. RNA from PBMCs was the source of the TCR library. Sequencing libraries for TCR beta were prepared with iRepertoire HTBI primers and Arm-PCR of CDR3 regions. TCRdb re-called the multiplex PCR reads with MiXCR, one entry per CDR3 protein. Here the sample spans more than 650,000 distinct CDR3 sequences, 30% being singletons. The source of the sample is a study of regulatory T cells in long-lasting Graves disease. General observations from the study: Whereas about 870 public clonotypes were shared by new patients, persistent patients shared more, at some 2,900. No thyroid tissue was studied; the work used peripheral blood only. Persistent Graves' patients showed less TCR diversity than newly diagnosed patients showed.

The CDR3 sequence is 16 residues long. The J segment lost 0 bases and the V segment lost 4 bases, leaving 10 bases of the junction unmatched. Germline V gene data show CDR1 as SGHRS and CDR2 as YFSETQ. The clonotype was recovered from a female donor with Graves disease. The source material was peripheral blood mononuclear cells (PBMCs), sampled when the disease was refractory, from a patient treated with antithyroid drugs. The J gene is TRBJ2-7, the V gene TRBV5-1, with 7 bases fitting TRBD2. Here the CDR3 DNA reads TGCGCCAGCAGCGCGGGGGATGGTCAGACCTCCTACGAGCAGTACTTC. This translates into CASSAGDGQTSYEQYF.